This TCR beta chain was observed in a study of cytomegalovirus exposure and HLA in healthy donors. Broader study findings: The authors listed 150 to 200 TCR beta chains as cytomegalovirus-associated. A few V segments could not be told apart, such as TRBV6-2 and TRBV6-3, and were left out. It was reported in a later analysis that an Asian-associated ancestry cluster showed fewer N-insertions than the approximately 690-donor mean. A later analysis, which compared TCR beta chains of equal frequency, found the HLA-associated ones more clonally expanded.

Points on this clone: Its antigen is not identified.

The PCR made use of 60 Vbeta and 13 Jbeta primers. Data came from immunoSEQ multiplex PCR; TCRdb stores just in-frame clones and leaves some out. This sample has over 140,000 clones, with 70% to 90% found just once. The CDR3 has 14 amino acids. Trimming shortened V by 2 bases and J by 1 base, and 8 bases separated the two germline ends. Germline V gives CDR1 SNHLY, CDR2 FYNNEI. The clonotype was recovered from a man between 45 and 60 years old in good health and CMV-seronegative. The sequenced sample consisted of PBMCs. The chain employs TRBV2 and TRBJ1-2; D is ambiguous. In DNA, the CDR3 is TGTGCCAGCAGTGAACGCGAGGGTAACTATGGCTACACCTTC. Its protein is CASSEREGNYGYTF.